Listed here is a single T cell receptor beta chain. Antigen unknown. This record comes from a study of cytomegalovirus exposure and HLA in healthy donors. General observations from the study: TCR beta V- and J-gene trimming, according to a later analysis, was linked to a missense DCLRE1C variant.

PCR employed 60 Vbeta and 13 Jbeta primers. Libraries were prepared by immunoSEQ multiplex PCR; TCRdb keeps only in-frame clonotypes and omits some of them. The sample has more than 200,000 clones; the top ten hold approximately 1%. The origin of this receptor is a woman aged 25 to 39 in good health and CMV-seropositive. The sample was PBMCs.

CDR3 region: CASSVDRGPVGLFF. CDR3 bases: TGTGCCAGCAGTGTGGACAGGGGTCCCGTCGGGCTGTTTTTT. The chain is built from TRBV6-5 and TRBJ2-2; 9 nucleotides align to TRBD1. The CDR3 has 14 residues. V trimming: 5 bases; J trimming: 13 bases; junction bases outside the gene matches: 11. CDR1 MNHEY and CDR2 SVGAGI come from the germline V gene.